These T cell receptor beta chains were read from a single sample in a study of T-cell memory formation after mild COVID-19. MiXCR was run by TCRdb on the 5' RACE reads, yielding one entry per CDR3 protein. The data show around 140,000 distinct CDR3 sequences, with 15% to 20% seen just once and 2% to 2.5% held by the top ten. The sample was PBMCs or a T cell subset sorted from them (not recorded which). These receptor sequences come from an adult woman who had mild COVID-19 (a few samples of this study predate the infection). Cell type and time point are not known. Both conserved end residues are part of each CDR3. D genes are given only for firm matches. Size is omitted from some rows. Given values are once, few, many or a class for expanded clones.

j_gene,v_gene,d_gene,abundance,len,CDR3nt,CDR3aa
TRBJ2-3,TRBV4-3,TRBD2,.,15,TGCGCCAGCAGCCAAGGCGGGGGGAGCACAGATACGCAGTATTTT,CASSQGGGSTDTQYF
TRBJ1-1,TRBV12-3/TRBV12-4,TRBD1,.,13,TGTGCCAGCAGTCTTACTCTGGACAGGGAACCTTTCTTT,CASSLTLDREPFF
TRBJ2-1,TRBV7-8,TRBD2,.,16,TGTGCCAGCAGCTTAGGCGCGGGGGGAAGGTTGAATGAGCAGTTCTTC,CASSLGAGGRLNEQFF
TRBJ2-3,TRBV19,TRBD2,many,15,TGTGCCAGTGGCGGGACTAGCGGGGCCAGGGATACGCAGTATTTT,CASGGTSGARDTQYF
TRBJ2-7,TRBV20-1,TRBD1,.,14,TGCAGTGCTAGGTCGGGACAGGGAACCTACGAGCAGTACTTC,CSARSGQGTYEQYF
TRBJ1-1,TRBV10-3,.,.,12,TGTGCCATCGGCGGGGTCCACACTGAAGCTTTCTTT,CAIGGVHTEAFF
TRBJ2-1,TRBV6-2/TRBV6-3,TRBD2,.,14,TGTGCCAGCAGTTACTCGCTGCGGGAGCATGAGCAGTTCTTC,CASSYSLREHEQFF
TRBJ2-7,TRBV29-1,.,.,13,TGCAGCGCTTGGAAGAACAACGACTACGAGCAGTACTTC,CSAWKNNDYEQYF
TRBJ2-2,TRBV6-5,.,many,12,TGTGCCAGCAGCGTAAGGGCCGGGGAGCTGTTTTTT,CASSVRAGELFF
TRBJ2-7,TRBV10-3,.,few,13,TGTGCCATCAGTGACGGGTCAATCTACGAGCAGTACTTC,CAISDGSIYEQYF
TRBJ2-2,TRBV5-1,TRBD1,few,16,TGCGCCAGCAGCTCGGGACAGGATGGGAACACCGGGGAGCTGTTTTTT,CASSSGQDGNTGELFF
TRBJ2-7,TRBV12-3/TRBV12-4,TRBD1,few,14,TGTGCCAGCAGTTGGGGACAGGGGCTCTACGAGCAGTACTTC,CASSWGQGLYEQYF
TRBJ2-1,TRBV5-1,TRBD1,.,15,TGCGCCAGCAGCCCCGGGGACAGGGCGGGCAATGAGCAGTTCTTC,CASSPGDRAGNEQFF
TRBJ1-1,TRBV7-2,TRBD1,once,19,TGTGCCAGCAGCTTAGTAGTGGACAGGGGCCCCCCGCGGAACACTGAAGCTTTCTTT,CASSLVVDRGPPRNTEAFF
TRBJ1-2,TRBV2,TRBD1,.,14,TGTGCCAGCAAAAAGGGGGCGCAGGTGACTGTCTACACCTTC,CASKKGAQVTVYTF
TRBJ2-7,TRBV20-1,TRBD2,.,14,TGCAGTGCCAGACTAGCGGGAGGTAACTACGAGCAGTACTTC,CSARLAGGNYEQYF
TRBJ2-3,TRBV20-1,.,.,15,TGCAGTGCTAGAGACCCAGGGTCGGGCACAGATACGCAGTATTTT,CSARDPGSGTDTQYF
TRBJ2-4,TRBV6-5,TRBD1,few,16,TGTGCCAGCAGTTACTCGAAGGGCAGGGGGTTCGACATTCAGTACTTC,CASSYSKGRGFDIQYF
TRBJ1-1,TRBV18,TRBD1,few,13,TGTGCCAGCTCACCACGGGGACAGGCTGAAGCTTTCTTT,CASSPRGQAEAFF
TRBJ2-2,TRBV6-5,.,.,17,TGTGCCAGCAGCGCCCTGAGTGGGAAAACGGACACCGGGGAGCTGTTTTTT,CASSALSGKTDTGELFF
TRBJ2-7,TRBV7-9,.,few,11,TGTGCCAGCAGCTTAAGGGAGAAGCAGTACTTC,CASSLREKQYF
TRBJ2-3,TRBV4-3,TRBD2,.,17,TGCGCCAGCAGCCAAGATTCCGGGAGGACGATCGCAGATACGCAGTATTTT,CASSQDSGRTIADTQYF
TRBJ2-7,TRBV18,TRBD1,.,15,TGTGCCAGCTCACCAAGCTCCGGGACAGGGGCCGAGCAGTACTTC,CASSPSSGTGAEQYF
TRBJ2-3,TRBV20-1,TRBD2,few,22,TGCAGTGCTAGAGATAGGATGAGGCGGGAGACGTTTAGTATACGGACCACAGATACGCAGTATTTT,CSARDRMRRETFSIRTTDTQYF
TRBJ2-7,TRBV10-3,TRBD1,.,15,TGTGCCATCAGTGGTGCCGGGACAGCCACCTACGAGCAGTACTTC,CAISGAGTATYEQYF
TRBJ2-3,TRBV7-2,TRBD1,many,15,TGTGCCAGCAGCTTAGCAGGACAGGGGGTCGGTACGCAGTATTTT,CASSLAGQGVGTQYF
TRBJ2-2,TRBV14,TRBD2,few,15,TGTGCCAGCAGCCAAGCACTAGCGGGAAGCGGGGAGCTGTTTTTT,CASSQALAGSGELFF
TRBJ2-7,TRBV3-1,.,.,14,TGTGCCAGCAGCCAAGATATAGCGGCCTACGAGCAGTACTTC,CASSQDIAAYEQYF
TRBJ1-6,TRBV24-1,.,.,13,TGTGCCACCAGCCAGACCTATAATTCACCCCTCCACTTT,CATSQTYNSPLHF
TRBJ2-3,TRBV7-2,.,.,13,TGTGCCAGCAGCTTAGCGCTCCCAGATACGCAGTATTTT,CASSLALPDTQYF
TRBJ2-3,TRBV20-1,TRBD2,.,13,TGCAGTGCTAGACGGGAGGTCTCAGATACGCAGTATTTT,CSARREVSDTQYF
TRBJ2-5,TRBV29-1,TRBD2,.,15,TGCAGCGTTGGATTTAGGGGACTAGCGGGAGAGACCCAGTACTTC,CSVGFRGLAGETQYF
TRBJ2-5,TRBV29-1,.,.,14,TGCAGCGTCGGTGAAGGGACTTATCAAGAGACCCAGTACTTC,CSVGEGTYQETQYF
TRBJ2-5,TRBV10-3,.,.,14,TGTGCCATCAGTGAGCGAGGGGCTCAAGAGACCCAGTACTTC,CAISERGAQETQYF
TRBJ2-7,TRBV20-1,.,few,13,TGCAGTGCTAGAGATGGAGTGATATACGAGCAGTACTTC,CSARDGVIYEQYF
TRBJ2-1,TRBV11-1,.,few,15,TGTGCCAGCAGCTTGGTAGCTACCTCCTACAATGAGCAGTTCTTC,CASSLVATSYNEQFF
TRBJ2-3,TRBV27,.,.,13,TGTGCCAGCAGGGGGTCTAGCACAGATACGCAGTATTTT,CASRGSSTDTQYF
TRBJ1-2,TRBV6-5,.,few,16,TGTGCCAGCAGCCCAGTCGGTACAGGGTTGTGGTATGGCTACACCTTC,CASSPVGTGLWYGYTF
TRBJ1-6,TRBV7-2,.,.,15,TGTGCCAGCAGCTTACGGGCCCCGGGGGAATCACCCCTCCACTTT,CASSLRAPGESPLHF
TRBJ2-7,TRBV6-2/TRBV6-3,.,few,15,TGTGCCAGCAGTTACTCTCGACTGCTCCCCTACGAGCAGTACTTC,CASSYSRLLPYEQYF
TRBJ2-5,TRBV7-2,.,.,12,TGTGCCAGCAGCCTGGGGTCGGGGTCCCAGTACTTC,CASSLGSGSQYF
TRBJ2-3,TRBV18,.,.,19,TGTGCCAGCTCACCAATCTCCCCGGGCCAGGGGCCACACACAGATACGCAGTATTTT,CASSPISPGQGPHTDTQYF
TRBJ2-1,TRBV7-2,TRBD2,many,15,TGTGCCAGCAGCATTAGCGGGGGCTCCTACAATGAGCAGTTCTTC,CASSISGGSYNEQFF
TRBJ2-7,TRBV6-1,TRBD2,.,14,TGTGCCAGCAGTGGCCAGCGGGACGCCTACGAGCAGTACTTC,CASSGQRDAYEQYF
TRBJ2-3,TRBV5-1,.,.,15,TGCGCCAGCAGCTTGGAAGGGAGACTTACAGATACGCAGTATTTT,CASSLEGRLTDTQYF
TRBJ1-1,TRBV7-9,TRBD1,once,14,TGTGCCAGCAGCGTCCTAGCAGGGGGCACTGAAGCTTTCTTT,CASSVLAGGTEAFF
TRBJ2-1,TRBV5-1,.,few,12,TGCGCCAGCAGCTTGGTACCCTGGGAGCAGTTCTTC,CASSLVPWEQFF
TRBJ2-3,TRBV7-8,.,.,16,TGTGCCAGCAGCCCATGGGGGGTCTCTTACACAGATACGCAGTATTTT,CASSPWGVSYTDTQYF